This paragraph reports one T cell receptor beta chain. Its antigen remains unidentified. Measured with immunoSEQ multiplex PCR; TCRdb has only the in-frame clones, and not every one. Of 300,000 to 400,000 clones in the sample, about nine tenths are singletons; the top ten hold approximately 0.8%. The sample belongs to a study of cytomegalovirus exposure and HLA in healthy donors. Study-level background: The same platform used for the roughly 610 first-cohort repertoires was also used for the 120 validation repertoires, as a later analysis reported. Study outcomes and limitations: There were about 160 TCR beta chains listed as cytomegalovirus-associated. Among the CMV-associated chains, a few were confirmed in vitro as specific for CMV antigens.

The CDR3 runs to 13 residues. The V end lost 3 bases, the J end lost 3 bases, and 9 bases lay between the germline ends. From germline, CDR1 is MNHEY and CDR2 SMNVEV (reference sequence). The validation cohort, a group of 130 or so subjects, included the donors and was separate from the approximately 660-subject first cohort. The chain recombines TRBV27 with TRBJ2-7; D not certain. This clonotype originated in a young woman in good health and CMV-seronegative. Sequencing was carried out using PBMCs. The DNA for the CDR3 is TGTGCCAGCAGTTTCAGGTCAGACTACGAGCAGTACTTC. Its protein is CASSFRSDYEQYF.